This T cell receptor beta chain is drawn from a study of blood T cell repertoires in COVID-19. Only in-frame clones appear in the TCRdb table, and some are missing; sequencing was by immunoSEQ multiplex PCR. The sample has 100,000 to 150,000 clones, around nine tenths seen once. This CDR3 is built from 13 residues. CDR1 and CDR2 from the germline V gene are SGHRS and YFSETQ. A word on this clone: At one boundary the junction diverges from the germline segment, which might be a read error.

The chain combines TRBV5-1 with TRBJ2-3; D is unclear. This receptor was obtained from a woman of 80 years or more with acute or convalescent COVID-19. The sequenced sample consisted of peripheral blood. The CDR3 loop reads CASRETPGDTQYF. Written as DNA, the CDR3 is TGCGCAAGCAGAGAAACCCCCGGAGATACGCAGTATTTT.